The 17 T cell receptor beta chains reported below all come from one sample, sequenced in a study of blood T cells in healthy people across ages. Primed by a sample-barcoded 5' primer and a J-beta primer mix, a second PCR proceeded for 7 to 11 cycles. TCRdb processed the 5' RACE reads anew with MiXCR; each CDR3 protein has one entry. The sample has hundreds of thousands of distinct CDR3 sequences, 25% to 30% seen once. Sequenced material: blood. The receptor source for this set is a woman between 65 and 79 years old in good health.

The V gene is TRBV7-9, the J gene TRBJ1-5; no firm D call. The CDR3 is made up of 14 amino acids. Trimming cost V 1 base and J 7 bases, with 11 bases left between them. Germline V gives CDR1 SEHNR, CDR2 FQNEAQ (reference sequence). The CDR3 DNA sequence: TGTGCCAGCAGCTTAGGCCCCGGGGAACAGCCCCAGCATTTT. Translation gives CASSLGPGEQPQHF.

The CDR3 DNA reads TGTGCCAGCTCACACAAGGTTGGCGAGACCCAGTACTTC. Amino acid sequence: CASSHKVGETQYF. This chain links TRBV18 with TRBJ2-5, with D unresolved. V lost 4 bases and J lost 5, with 11 bases in between. Per the germline V gene, CDR1 is KGHSH and CDR2 is LQKENI. This CDR3 comprises 13 residues.

This clonotype was detected ten times or more. V and J are TRBV7-9 and TRBJ2-5, with no clear D. Per the germline V gene, CDR1 is SEHNR and CDR2 is FQNEAQ (reference sequence). The CDR3 length is 11 residues. Trimming cost V 6 bases and J 5 bases, with 7 bases left between them. The CDR3 DNA is TGTGCCAGCAGTTATTCCGAGACCCAGTACTTC. Encoded protein: CASSYSETQYF.

This clonotype was detected only a few times. The rearrangement uses TRBV28 and TRBJ1-2; no firm D call. The CDR3 covers 14 residues. Germline V CDR1 and CDR2: MDHEN, SYDVKM. The V end lost 4 bases, the J end lost 8 bases, and 17 bases lay between the germline ends. CDR3 sequence (DNA): TGTGCCAGCAGTTCCAGGTCCAAACCCCGGGGCTACACCTTC. The encoded protein is CASSSRSKPRGYTF.

Comment on this clonotype: Relative to the germline gene, one junction end is altered; a read error may explain this. This rearrangement joins TRBV7-2 to TRBJ2-7; 8 bases align to TRBD2. The CDR3 sequence is 18 residues long. CDR1 is SGHTA, CDR2 FQGNSA, per germline. CDR3 loop: CASSFRGGREVSFYGQYF. CDR3 DNA sequence: TGTGCCAGCAGCTTCAGGGGTGGGCGGGAGGTCTCTTTTTACGGGCAGTACTTC.

The chain carries TRBV2 and TRBJ2-2; 8 bases agree with TRBD1. CDR1 and CDR2 (germline): SNHLY, FYNNEI. J was trimmed by 4 bases and V by 8 bases; bases with no gene match: 6. CDR3 length equals 14 residues. For the CDR3, the DNA is TGTGCCAGCCTAGGACAGGGCGGCACCGGGGAGCTGTTTTTT. This encodes CASLGQGGTGELFF.

The genes are TRBV29-1 and TRBJ1-4, with a tentative D call TRBD1 (6 bases). CDR3 length: 13 amino acids. The V gene's germline CDR1 is SQVTM and CDR2 ANQGSEA. V lost 6 bases to trimming and J lost 0 bases, with 8 bases between them. The CDR3 DNA reads TGCAGCGTCACAGGGCCAACTAATGAAAAACTGTTTTTT. It translates to CSVTGPTNEKLFF.

This clonotype occurred a few times. The chain is built from TRBV6-1 and TRBJ1-2; D ambiguous. The CDR3 runs to 14 residues. Germline CDR1 MNHNS, CDR2 SASEGT. Trimming took 8 bases from V and 7 from J, leaving 20 bases between them. CDR3 bases: TGTGCCAGCTCTCCCCGGACCGGCGACTGTGGCTACACCTTC. The encoded protein is CASSPRTGDCGYTF.

The chain is built from TRBV11-3 and TRBJ2-5, with unresolved D. The ends were cut back, 5 bases at V and 3 bases at J, with 10 bases in the middle. Germline CDR1 reads SGHNT; CDR2 reads YENEEA. The CDR3 extends over 13 amino acids. CDR3 coding DNA: TGTGCCAGCAGCCCAAGCGTAGAAGAGACCCAGTACTTC. Translating gives CASSPSVEETQYF.

This clonotype was observed a few times. The rearrangement joins TRBV28 to TRBJ2-7; 12 bases are shared with TRBD1. This CDR3 region has 17 residues. Germline trimming cut 5 bases from V and 3 bases from J; bases unmatched to any gene: 11. Germline V gives CDR1 MDHEN, CDR2 SYDVKM. CDR3 coding DNA: TGTGCCAGCAGTCCCGGGACAGGGGGCGCCTTAAGCTACGAGCAGTACTTC. Protein product: CASSPGTGGALSYEQYF.

CDR3 bases: TGCGCCAGCAGCTTGGTTGGTGGAGTGTCTGAAGCTTTCTTT. This gives the protein CASSLVGGVSEAFF. This sequence joins TRBV5-1 and TRBJ1-1, with D uncertain. This CDR3 has 14 amino acids. Germline CDR1 reads SGHRS; CDR2 reads YFSETQ. With 0 bases removed from V and 6 bases from J, the gap between germline ends came to 12 bases.

Regarding this clonotype: A much larger clone sits a single nucleotide away, making a read error possible. The chain has TRBV5-1 and TRBJ2-5, with D perhaps matching TRBD1 or TRBD2 (5 bases each). TRBJ2-1 explains the end of the DNA better; the J call may be wrong. The CDR3 totals 15 residues. CDR1 SGHRS and CDR2 YFSETQ come from the germline V gene. Here the CDR3 DNA reads TGCGCCAGCAGCTTGGTACGGGACCGGTACAATGAGCAGTTCTTC. Its translation: CASSLVRDRYNEQFF.

This clonotype was seen a few times. This chain uses TRBV28 with TRBJ2-5; the D gene is possibly TRBD2 (6 bases). CDR1 and CDR2 (germline): MDHEN, SYDVKM. There are 13 residues in the CDR3. V was trimmed by 8 bases and J by 5 bases, leaving 15 bases between them. The CDR3 DNA reads as TGTGCCAGCGGGCCTGCGGGGCGGGAGACCCAGTACTTC. Residues: CASGPAGRETQYF.

This chain uses TRBV5-1 with TRBJ1-6; 10 bases fit TRBD1. Losses at the gene ends were 4 bases for V and 10 bases for J; bases not matched to a gene: 11. Germline V lookup: CDR1 SGHRS, CDR2 YFSETQ. The CDR3 has 16 amino acids. CDR3 DNA sequence: TGCGCCAGCAGCCTTAAACCCGGGACAGGGGACTCACCCCTCCACTTT. Residues: CASSLKPGTGDSPLHF.

The rearrangement joins TRBV12-3 or TRBV12-4 to TRBJ1-2; no reliable D call. Deletions cut 0 bases from V and 4 bases from J, with 6 bases between. The CDR3 loop spans 13 amino acids. CDR3 region: CASSLAASYGYTF. For the CDR3, the DNA is TGTGCCAGCAGTTTAGCAGCTAGCTATGGCTACACCTTC.

About this clonotype itself: A much bigger clone sits one base away, suggesting this may be a read error. Given the absence of the conserved phenylalanine or tryptophan at the CDR3 end, a read error is likely. The chain joins TRBV7-2 to TRBJ2-5; TRBD1 or TRBD2 may be the D gene (5 bases each). V lost 0 bases, J lost 1 base, and 12 bases lay in between. The CDR3 loop spans 16 amino acids. The V gene's germline CDR1 is SGHTA and CDR2 FQGNSA. DNA of the CDR3: TGTGCCAGCAGCTTAGCAGAGGGAAGGGGCCAAGAGACCCAGTACCTC. It codes for CASSLAEGRGQETQYL.

The chain joins TRBV2 to TRBJ2-7, with TRBD2 matching 7 bases. This CDR3 has 12 residues. From germline, CDR1 is SNHLY and CDR2 FYNNEI. V gave up 5 bases and J gave up 7 bases; unmatched junction bases: 5. This CDR3 reads CASSRLAGEQYF. As DNA, the CDR3 is TGTGCCAGCAGTCGACTAGCTGGGGAGCAGTACTTC.